The clone carrying this T cell receptor beta chain is medium-sized (0.01 to 0.1%). Clones were read by immunoSEQ multiplex PCR, and TCRdb kept only the in-frame ones, dropping some. Of tens of thousands of clones listed, around nine tenths are singletons. This sample is drawn from a study of T cell responses to AZD1222 COVID-19 vaccine. Here the sequenced sample was peripheral blood, taken 28 days after the second AZD1222 dose. The TCR was taken from an adult who received the AZD1222 COVID-19 vaccine.

CDR3 DNA sequence: TGTGCCATCAGGCTGGGGGCTGAAGCTTTCTTT. As protein: CAIRLGAEAFF. The chain is built from TRBV10-3 and TRBJ1-1, with D maybe TRBD1 (5 bases). Germline-derived CDR1 and CDR2 are ENHRY and SYGVKD. Between the trimmed V and J ends, which lost 6 bases and 6 bases, there was a span of 8 bases. This CDR3 contains 11 residues.